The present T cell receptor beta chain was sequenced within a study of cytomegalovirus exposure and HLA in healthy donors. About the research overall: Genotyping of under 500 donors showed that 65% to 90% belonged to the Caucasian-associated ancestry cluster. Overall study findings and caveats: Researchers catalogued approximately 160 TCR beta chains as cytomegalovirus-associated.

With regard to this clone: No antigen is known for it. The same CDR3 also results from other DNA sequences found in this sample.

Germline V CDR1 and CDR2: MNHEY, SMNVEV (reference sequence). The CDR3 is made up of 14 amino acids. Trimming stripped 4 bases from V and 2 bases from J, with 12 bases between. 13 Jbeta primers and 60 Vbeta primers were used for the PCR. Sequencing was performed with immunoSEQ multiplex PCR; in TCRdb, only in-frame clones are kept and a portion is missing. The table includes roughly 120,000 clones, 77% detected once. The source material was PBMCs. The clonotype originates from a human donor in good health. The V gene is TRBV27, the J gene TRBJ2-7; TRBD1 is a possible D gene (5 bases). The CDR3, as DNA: TGTGCCAGCAGTTCGCTCGACAGAGCCTACGAGCAGTACTTC. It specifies CASSSLDRAYEQYF.